Listed below are T cell receptor beta chains from one sample, sequenced in a study of cytomegalovirus exposure and HLA in healthy donors. Assay used: immunoSEQ multiplex PCR; TCRdb lists only in-frame clones, some missing. In the table there are 150,000 or so clones, over 70% of which are singletons. The source material was PBMCs. The receptors originated from a woman aged 25-40 years in good health and CMV-seronegative. Both conserved end residues are part of each CDR3. D genes are given only for firm matches. Size is omitted from some rows. Given values are once, few, many or a class for expanded clones.

j_gene	abundance	d_gene	v_gene	CDR3aa	CDR3nt
TRBJ1-2	-	-	TRBV5-5	CASSSDPNYGYTF	TGTGCCAGCAGCTCAGATCCAAACTATGGCTACACCTTC
TRBJ1-1	-	-	TRBV27	CASSLSGAYGTEAFF	TGTGCCAGCAGTTTATCGGGGGCGTATGGAACTGAAGCTTTCTTT
TRBJ2-7	once	TRBD1	TRBV4-2	CASSQDQGQGAYEQYF	TGTGCCAGCAGCCAAGATCAGGGACAGGGGGCATACGAGCAGTACTTC
TRBJ1-1	once	-	TRBV11-2	CASSLVSNTEAFF	TGTGCCAGCAGCTTAGTATCGAACACTGAAGCTTTCTTT
TRBJ1-1	-	-	TRBV7-8	CASSLQGGPEAFF	TGTGCCAGCAGCTTACAAGGGGGACCTGAAGCTTTCTTT
TRBJ2-1	-	-	TRBV25-1	CASSETGRSYNEQFF	TGTGCCAGCAGTGAGACGGGAAGGTCCTACAATGAGCAGTTCTTC
TRBJ2-5	once	-	TRBV2	CASNLEGQETQYF	TGTGCCAGCAACCTTGAGGGTCAAGAGACCCAGTACTTC
TRBJ1-5	once	-	TRBV30	CAWSGGGAGAPQHF	TGTGCCTGGAGTGGAGGCGGTGCGGGGGCGCCCCAGCATTTT
TRBJ2-2	-	-	TRBV4-2	CASSDFPGLRLSGELFF	TGTGCCAGCAGCGATTTCCCGGGACTGCGTCTGTCCGGGGAGCTGTTTTTT
TRBJ1-1	few	-	TRBV5-1	CASSLWGGASTEAFF	TGCGCCAGCAGCTTGTGGGGGGGCGCGAGCACTGAAGCTTTCTTT